Listed here are 28 T cell receptor beta chains from one sample, sequenced in a study of T cells in tumors and immune-related adverse events. Method: immunoSEQ multiplex PCR; TCRdb's copy keeps in-frame clones and lacks some. In the table there are about 22,000 clones, 75% to 95% of which are singletons. The material was lymph node tissue, obtained from a patient treated with anti-PD-1 therapy. These receptors came from a female donor with metastatic renal cell carcinoma.

This chain uses TRBV4-3 with TRBJ2-7; 9 bases are shared with TRBD1. Germline loops: CDR1 LGHNA, CDR2 YSLEER. This CDR3 region has 15 residues. Trimming took 4 bases from V and 0 from J; bases not matched to a gene: 4. Here the CDR3 DNA reads TGCGCCAGCAGCCCACAGACAGGGGGCTCCTACGAGCAGTACTTC. It codes for CASSPQTGGSYEQYF.

The chain is built from TRBV11-2 and TRBJ2-7, with D perhaps matching TRBD1 or TRBD2 (6 bases each). Germline CDR1 SGHAT, CDR2 FQNNGV. V lost 2 bases and J 6 bases, leaving 17 bases between the germline ends. The CDR3 sequence is 15 residues long. As DNA, the CDR3 is TGTGCCAGCAGCTTAACTCTAGGGGGACTCGGCGAGCAGTACTTC. It encodes CASSLTLGGLGEQYF.

The J gene is TRBJ2-1, the V gene TRBV4-1; no clear D gene. V was trimmed by 4 bases and J by 5 bases, leaving 3 bases between them. The CDR3 contains 11 residues. Germline V gene data show CDR1 as MGHRA and CDR2 as YSYEKL. The CDR3: CASSRHNEQFF. In DNA form, the CDR3 reads TGCGCCAGCAGCCGGCACAATGAGCAGTTCTTC.

This chain joins TRBV4-1 and TRBJ2-1; 9 bases are a match to TRBD2. CDR3 length: 14 residues. In germline, CDR1 is MGHRA, CDR2 YSYEKL. J lost 6 bases, V lost 4 bases, and 4 bases had no gene match. CDR3 in amino acids: CASSLSGSLNEQFF. The CDR3 DNA is TGCGCCAGCAGCCTTAGCGGGAGCCTCAATGAGCAGTTCTTC.

The gene calls are TRBV6-5 and TRBJ2-7; tentatively, D is TRBD2 (5 bases). The CDR3 loop spans 14 amino acids. With 3 bases removed from V and 2 bases from J, the gap between germline ends came to 11 bases. The germline V gene encodes CDR1 MNHEY and CDR2 SVGAGI. The CDR3 region has the DNA TGTGCCAGCAGTTATGAGGACGGGACCTACGAGCAGTACTTC. It translates to CASSYEDGTYEQYF.

The rearrangement joins TRBV15 to TRBJ1-5; D is possibly TRBD1 (5 bases). Germline CDR1 LNHNV, CDR2 YYDKDF (reference sequence). The CDR3 length is 13 residues. V was cut by 3 bases and J by 5 bases, with 8 bases left in between. CDR3 coding DNA: TGTGCCACCAGCAGGGGGGGGGATCAGCCCCAGCATTTT. This sequence encodes CATSRGGDQPQHF.

This chain uses TRBV14 with TRBJ1-2, with D perhaps matching TRBD1 (6 bases). Germline values: CDR1 SGHDN, CDR2 FVKESK. The CDR3 has 14 residues. V was cut by 4 bases and J by 3 bases, with 12 bases left in between. This CDR3 is CASSLMGADYGYTF. CDR3 coding DNA: TGTGCCAGCAGCCTCATGGGGGCGGACTATGGCTACACCTTC.

The count of this clone is one. V and J are TRBV7-9 and TRBJ2-5; D not certain. Germline loops: CDR1 SEHNR, CDR2 FQNEAQ (reference sequence). The germline V and J ends were trimmed by 1 base and 5 bases, with 5 bases remaining between them. The CDR3 consists of 12 residues. CDR3 region: CASSLGAETQYF. The CDR3 DNA follows: TGTGCCAGCAGCTTAGGTGCGGAGACCCAGTACTTC.

This clone was seen a handful of times. The chain joins TRBV30 to TRBJ1-3, with D perhaps TRBD1 (5 bases). The V gene lost 5 bases and the J gene lost 8 bases, with 28 bases spanning the gap. CDR1 and CDR2 (germline): GTSNPN, SVGIG (reference sequence). The CDR3 extends over 17 amino acids. This chain's CDR3 is CAWSGWGPRDSGDTIYF. The CDR3 nucleotides are TGTGCCTGGTCAGGATGGGGACCCCGAGACTCTGGGGACACCATATATTTT. Filled out from reference TRBV30 and TRBJ1-3, the complete variable domain reads SQTIHQWPATLVQPVGSPLSLECTVEGTSNPNLYWYRQAAGRGLQLLFYSVGIGQISSEVPQNLSASRPQDRQFILSSKKLLLSDSGFYLCAWSGWGPRDSGDTIYFGEGSWLTVV.

The genes are TRBV20-1 and TRBJ2-3; no reliable D call. V lost 0 bases and J lost 3, with 1 base in between. The V gene's germline CDR1 is DFQATT and CDR2 SNEGSKA (reference sequence). The CDR3 consists of 11 residues. The CDR3 is CSARDTDTQYF. The CDR3 nucleotides read TGCAGTGCTAGAGATACAGATACGCAGTATTTT.

The chain links TRBV19 to TRBJ2-7; the D gene is possibly TRBD1 (7 bases). Between the trimmed V and J ends, which lost 5 bases and 6 bases, there was a span of 23 bases. Germline CDR1 reads LNHDA; CDR2 reads SQIVND (reference sequence). CDR3 length equals 16 residues. The CDR3 coding sequence is TGTGCCAGTAGTGAGGGGGGAAGACAGGGAACAAGCGAGCAGTACTTC. It encodes CASSEGGRQGTSEQYF.

This clone was observed a few times. The chain links TRBV18 to TRBJ2-7; weak D call: TRBD1 (6 bases). CDR1 is KGHSH, CDR2 LQKENI, per germline. The CDR3 totals 15 residues. Deletions cut 4 bases from V and 3 bases from J, with 16 bases between. DNA of the CDR3: TGTGCCAGCTCACTAAGCTTAGGACAGTACTACGAGCAGTACTTC. It codes for CASSLSLGQYYEQYF. The full variable domain, completed using reference TRBV18 and TRBJ2-7, is NAGVMQNPRHLVRRRGQEARLRCSPMKGHSHVYWYRQLPEEGLKFMVYLQKENIIDESGMPKERFSAEFPKEGPSILRIQQVVRGDSAAYFCASSLSLGQYYEQYFGPGTRLTVT.

The V call is TRBV4-2, the J call TRBJ1-3; no firm D call. The CDR3 covers 16 residues. Germline V gene data show CDR1 as LGHNA and CDR2 as YNFKEQ. Trimming stripped 4 bases from V and 4 bases from J, with 17 bases between. The CDR3 loop reads CASSPRSQTFGNTIYF. DNA for the CDR3: TGTGCCAGCAGCCCCCGGTCCCAAACCTTCGGAAACACCATATATTTT.

The CDR3 reads CASSPMVSERSGNTIYF. CDR3 nucleotide sequence: TGTGCCAGCTCACCAATGGTGTCAGAACGCTCTGGAAACACCATATATTTT. The rearrangement joins TRBV18 to TRBJ1-3; D ambiguous. The CDR3 extends over 17 amino acids. V was pared by 2 bases and J by 0 bases, with 14 bases between. The germline gives CDR1 KGHSH, CDR2 LQKENI.

The chain recombines TRBV28 with TRBJ2-1, with a possible D match to TRBD2 (7 bases). CDR3 length equals 15 residues. The V end lost 3 bases, the J end lost 6 bases, and 15 bases lay between the germline ends. Germline lookup yields CDR1 MDHEN and CDR2 SYDVKM. CDR3 DNA: TGTGCCAGCAGTTTCGCGGGGGCCGGTCGCAATGAGCAGTTCTTC. Residues: CASSFAGAGRNEQFF.

The chain carries TRBV6-5 and TRBJ1-2, with D possibly TRBD1 on 6 matching bases. This CDR3 has 14 residues. With 5 bases removed from V and 2 bases from J, the gap between germline ends came to 12 bases. From germline, CDR1 is MNHEY and CDR2 SVGAGI. The CDR3 spells CASSPWTANYGYTF. Written as DNA, the CDR3 is TGTGCCAGCAGTCCCTGGACAGCGAACTATGGCTACACCTTC.

This rearrangement joins TRBV6-5 to TRBJ1-2, with unresolved D. Between the trimmed V and J ends, which lost 6 bases and 2 bases, there was a span of 13 bases. Looked up from germline, CDR1 is MNHEY and CDR2 is SVGAGI. The CDR3 sequence is 14 residues long. CDR3 loop: CASRRHLSNYGYTF. CDR3 nucleotides: TGTGCCAGCAGACGGCACCTGTCCAACTATGGCTACACCTTC.

The chain has TRBV5-1 and TRBJ2-7; TRBD1 matches at 9 bases. After removal of 4 bases from V and 5 bases from J, the junction contained 7 bases not matched to a gene. The germline gives CDR1 SGHRS, CDR2 YFSETQ. The CDR3 contains 14 residues. CDR3 residues: CASSRDRVVNEQYF. In DNA, the CDR3 is TGCGCCAGCAGCCGGGACAGGGTAGTGAACGAGCAGTACTTC.

The CDR3 loop is CSAEVGRSQFF. CDR3 DNA sequence: TGCAGTGCTGAAGTTGGGCGGAGCCAATTCTTC. The chain combines TRBV20-1 with TRBJ2-1; D not resolved. Germline CDR1 DFQATT, CDR2 SNEGSKA (reference sequence). The CDR3 sequence is 11 residues long. Trimming cost V 5 bases and J 16 bases, with 18 bases left between them.

J is TRBJ2-3 and V is TRBV11-1; D possibly corresponds to TRBD2 (6 bases). V was trimmed by 5 bases and J by 3 bases, leaving 15 bases between them. CDR1 is SGHAT, CDR2 FQDESV, per germline (reference sequence). The CDR3 length is 15 residues. The CDR3 protein is CASSTAGTVTDTQYF. As DNA, the CDR3 is TGTGCCAGCAGCACGGCCGGGACTGTTACAGATACGCAGTATTTT. Filled out from reference TRBV11-1 and TRBJ2-3, the complete variable domain reads EAEVAQSPRYKITEKSQAVAFWCDPISGHATLYWYRQILGQGPELLVQFQDESVVDDSQLPKDRFSAERLKGVDSTLKIQPAELGDSAMYLCASSTAGTVTDTQYFGPGTRLTVL.

The J gene is TRBJ2-3, the V gene TRBV9; TRBD1 matches at 8 bases. With V trimmed by 0 bases and J by 3 bases, 3 bases remained unmatched. This CDR3 has 15 residues. CDR1 is SGDLS, CDR2 YYNGEE, per germline. The DNA for the CDR3 is TGTGCCAGCAGCGTAGGAGGACAGGGAACAGATACGCAGTATTTT. Translation gives CASSVGGQGTDTQYF.

The chain has TRBV30 and TRBJ2-7; D is possibly TRBD2 (6 bases). The V end was cut by 3 bases, the J end by 7 bases, with 13 bases between. CDR1 and CDR2 (germline): GTSNPN, SVGIG (reference sequence). CDR3 length equals 12 residues. The CDR3 DNA reads TGTGCCTGGAGCGGCTCTGCGGGAGAGCAGTACTTC. Translating it yields CAWSGSAGEQYF.

This sequence joins TRBV5-4 and TRBJ2-2; TRBD2 is a possible D gene (6 bases). The CDR3 covers 14 residues. Germline CDR1 and CDR2: SGHNT and YYREEE (reference sequence). The V gene lost 4 bases and the J gene lost 2 bases, with 9 bases spanning the gap. CDR3 region: CASSRGLNTGELFF. The CDR3 coding sequence is TGTGCCAGCAGCCGAGGACTAAACACCGGGGAGCTGTTTTTT.

This chain uses TRBV30 with TRBJ2-5, with 13 bases identical to TRBD2. Losses at the gene ends were 4 bases for V and 4 bases for J; bases not matched to a gene: 9. The germline gives CDR1 GTSNPN, CDR2 SVGIG (reference sequence). The CDR3 loop spans 16 amino acids. The CDR3 DNA reads as TGTGCCTGGACCGGCACGGGACTAGCGGGATTAGAGACCCAGTACTTC. Residues: CAWTGTGLAGLETQYF.

CDR3 in amino acids: CASSFGLAGVETQYF. The DNA for the CDR3 is TGTGCCAGCAGCTTCGGGCTAGCGGGAGTTGAGACCCAGTACTTC. The rearrangement uses TRBV7-9 and TRBJ2-5, with TRBD2 matching 10 bases. With V trimmed by 3 bases and J by 5 bases, 6 bases remained unmatched. CDR3 length: 15 residues. Germline CDR1 and CDR2: SEHNR and FQNEAQ (reference sequence). Combining the CDR3 with reference TRBV7-9 and TRBJ2-5 gives the whole variable domain DTGVSQNPRHKITKRGQNVTFRCDPISEHNRLYWYRQTLGQGPEFLTYFQNEAQLEKSRLLSDRFSAERPKGSFSTLEIQRTEQGDSAMYLCASSFGLAGVETQYFGPGTRLLVL.

This chain connects TRBV19 to TRBJ1-5; a possible D gene is TRBD1 (6 bases). The V and J ends lost 5 bases and 4 bases respectively, with 12 bases between them. The germline CDR1 and CDR2 sequences are LNHDA and SQIVND (reference sequence). This CDR3 spans 14 amino acids. The DNA of the CDR3 is TGTGCCAGTAGTGGGAATCAGGGGAATCAGCCCCAGCATTTT. This encodes CASSGNQGNQPQHF.

This sequence joins TRBV11-3 and TRBJ2-2, with D possibly matching TRBD1 (5 bases). The CDR3 extends over 15 amino acids. Germline lookup yields CDR1 SGHNT and CDR2 YENEEA. Trimming removed 3 bases at V and 4 bases at J, with 12 bases between. The CDR3 sequence is CASSFYTGRTGELFF. The CDR3 nucleotides are TGTGCCAGCAGCTTTTATACAGGCCGCACCGGGGAGCTGTTTTTT.

The rearrangement joins TRBV9 to TRBJ1-5; TRBD1 is a possible D gene (6 bases). Germline CDR1 SGDLS, CDR2 YYNGEE. The CDR3 runs 16 residues. With 1 base removed from V and 0 bases from J, the gap between germline ends came to 11 bases. The CDR3 DNA follows: TGTGCCAGCAGCGTACGGACAGCTTATAGCAATCAGCCCCAGCATTTT. Amino acids: CASSVRTAYSNQPQHF.